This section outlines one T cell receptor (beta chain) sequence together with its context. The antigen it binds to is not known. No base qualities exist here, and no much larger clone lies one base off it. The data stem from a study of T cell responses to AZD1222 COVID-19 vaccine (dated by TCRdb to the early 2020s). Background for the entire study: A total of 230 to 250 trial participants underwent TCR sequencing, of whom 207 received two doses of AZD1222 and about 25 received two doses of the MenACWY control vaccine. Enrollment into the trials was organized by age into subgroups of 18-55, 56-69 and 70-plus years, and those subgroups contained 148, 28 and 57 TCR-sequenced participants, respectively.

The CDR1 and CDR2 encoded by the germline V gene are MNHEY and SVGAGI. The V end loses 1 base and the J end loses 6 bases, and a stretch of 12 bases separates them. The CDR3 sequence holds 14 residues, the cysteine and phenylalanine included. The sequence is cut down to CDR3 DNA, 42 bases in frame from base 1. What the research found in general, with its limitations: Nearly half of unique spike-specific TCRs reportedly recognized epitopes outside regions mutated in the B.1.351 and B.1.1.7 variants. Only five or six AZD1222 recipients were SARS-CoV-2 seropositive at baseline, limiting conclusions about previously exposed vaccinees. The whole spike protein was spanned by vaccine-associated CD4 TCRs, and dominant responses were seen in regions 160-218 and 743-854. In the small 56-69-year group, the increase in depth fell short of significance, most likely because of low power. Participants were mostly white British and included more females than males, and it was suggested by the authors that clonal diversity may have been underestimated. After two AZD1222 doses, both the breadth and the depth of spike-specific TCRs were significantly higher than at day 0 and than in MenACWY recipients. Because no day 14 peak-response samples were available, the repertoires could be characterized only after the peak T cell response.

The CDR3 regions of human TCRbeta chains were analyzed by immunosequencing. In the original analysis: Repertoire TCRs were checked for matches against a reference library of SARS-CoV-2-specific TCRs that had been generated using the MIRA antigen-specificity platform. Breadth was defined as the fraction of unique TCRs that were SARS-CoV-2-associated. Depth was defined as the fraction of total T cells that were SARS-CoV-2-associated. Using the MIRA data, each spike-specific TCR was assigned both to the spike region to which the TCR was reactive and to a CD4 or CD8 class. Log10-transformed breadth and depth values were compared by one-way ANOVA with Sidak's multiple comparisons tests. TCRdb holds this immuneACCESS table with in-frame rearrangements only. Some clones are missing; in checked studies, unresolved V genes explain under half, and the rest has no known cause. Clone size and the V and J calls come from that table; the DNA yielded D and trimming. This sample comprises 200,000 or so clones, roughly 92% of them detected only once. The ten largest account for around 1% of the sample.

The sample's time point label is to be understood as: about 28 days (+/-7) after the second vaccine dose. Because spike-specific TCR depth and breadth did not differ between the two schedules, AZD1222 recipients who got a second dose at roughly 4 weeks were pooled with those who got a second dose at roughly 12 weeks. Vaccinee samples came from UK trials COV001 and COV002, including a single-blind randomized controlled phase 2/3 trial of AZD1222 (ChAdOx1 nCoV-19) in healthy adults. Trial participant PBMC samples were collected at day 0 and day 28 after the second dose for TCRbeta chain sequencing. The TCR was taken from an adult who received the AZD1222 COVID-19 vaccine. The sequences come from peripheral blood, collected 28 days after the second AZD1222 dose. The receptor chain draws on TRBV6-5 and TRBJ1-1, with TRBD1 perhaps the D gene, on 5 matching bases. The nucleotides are TGTGCCAGCAGTTACTATTGGGGGGTGGCTGAAGCTTTCTTT. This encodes CASSYYWGVAEAFF.